This paragraph covers one TCR beta chain sequence. The data were produced by immunoSEQ multiplex PCR, yet TCRdb's version contains in-frame clones alone and is incomplete. This repertoire shows around 47,000 clones, 80% found once; its top ten account for around 3.9%. Trimming took 0 bases from V and 4 from J; bases not matched to a gene: 3. This CDR3 is built from 14 residues. Germline lookup yields CDR1 SGHNT and CDR2 YYREEE (reference sequence). This sample was included in a study of OX40 agonist ivuxolimab in advanced cancers. Background on the study: Cohort: roughly 80% men, mean age around 60, aged about 20 to 85.

The rearrangement links TRBV5-4 to TRBJ1-2; TRBD1 matches 7 bases. The receptor was isolated from an adult with an advanced solid tumor such as melanoma, head and neck, liver or kidney cancer. The source material was CD4+ or CD8+ T cells sorted from blood, sampled in a trial of the OX40 agonist ivuxolimab. DNA of the CDR3: TGTGCCAGCAGCTTGGCGGGACAGATCTATGGCTACACCTTC. It translates to CASSLAGQIYGYTF.